These T cell receptor beta chains were read from a single sample in a study of T cell clones after liver transplantation. The method was immunoSEQ multiplex PCR; TCRdb's version includes in-frame clones alone and lacks a portion of them. The sample gives some 70,000 clones, about four fifths of which show up once; roughly 0.6% is in the top ten. The sequencing used CD4+ T cells from blood, collected before liver transplant. The source is a human donor who received a liver transplant. Both conserved end residues are part of each CDR3. D genes are given only for firm matches. A clone size is listed for some rows: how often the clone was seen (once, few, many), or a class if it is expanded.

TRBJ1-2,TRBV7-2,NA,NA,CASSYLGGGQGYTF,TGTGCCAGCAGCTACTTGGGCGGGGGTCAGGGCTACACCTTC
TRBJ1-5,TRBV6-1,NA,NA,CASSERAQPQHF,TGTGCCAGCAGTGAAAGAGCTCAGCCCCAGCATTTT
TRBJ2-7,TRBV28,NA,NA,CASSLPGYEQYF,TGTGCCAGCAGTTTACCTGGATACGAGCAGTACTTC
TRBJ2-2,TRBV5-1,NA,NA,CASRGGVLTGELFF,TGCGCCAGCAGAGGGGGGGTTCTCACCGGGGAGCTGTTTTTT
TRBJ2-7,TRBV6-1,NA,many,CASSSPTSRNEQYF,TGTGCCAGCAGTAGCCCGACCTCCCGAAACGAGCAGTACTTC
TRBJ2-7,TRBV5-1,NA,NA,CASSTGAGVVYEQYF,TGCGCCAGCTCCACGGGGGCGGGAGTTGTATACGAGCAGTACTTC
TRBJ1-2,TRBV4-2,NA,NA,CASSQEGVYGYTF,TGTGCCAGCAGCCAAGAAGGTGTCTATGGCTACACCTTC
TRBJ2-3,TRBV13,TRBD1,NA,CASSPQGQGINTDTQYF,TGTGCCAGCAGCCCACAGGGACAGGGGATAAACACAGATACGCAGTATTTT
TRBJ1-2,TRBV2,TRBD1,NA,CASSEGGTGRSNYGYTF,TGTGCCAGCAGTGAGGGGGGGACAGGGAGATCTAACTATGGCTACACCTTC
TRBJ1-2,TRBV18,NA,few,CASSPPAGTLYGYTF,TGTGCCAGCTCACCCCCTGCGGGCACGCTCTATGGCTACACCTTC
TRBJ2-7,TRBV7-9,TRBD2,NA,CASSLTGGARGNEQYF,TGTGCCAGCAGCCTCACGGGAGGTGCCCGTGGGAACGAGCAGTACTTC
TRBJ1-4,TRBV15,TRBD1,NA,CATSRLGTGTNEKLFF,TGTGCCACCAGCAGGCTGGGGACAGGAACTAATGAAAAACTGTTTTTT
TRBJ2-3,TRBV7-8,TRBD2,NA,CASSFEIAGAPPDTQYF,TGTGCCAGCAGCTTCGAAATAGCGGGGGCCCCCCCAGATACGCAGTATTTT
TRBJ1-1,TRBV28,TRBD1,NA,CASSPTGRQAFF,TGTGCCAGCAGTCCGACAGGGAGACAAGCTTTCTTT
TRBJ1-3,TRBV5-1,NA,NA,CASSLVGVGNTIYF,TGCGCCAGCAGCTTGGTCGGGGTTGGAAACACCATATATTTT
TRBJ1-5,TRBV6-6,TRBD1,NA,CASKDRVGDQPQHF,TGTGCCAGCAAGGACAGGGTGGGTGATCAGCCCCAGCATTTT
TRBJ1-1,TRBV25-1,TRBD1,NA,CASRRTGILNTEAFF,TGTGCCAGCAGGAGGACAGGGATTTTAAACACTGAAGCTTTCTTT
TRBJ2-1,TRBV7-8,TRBD2,NA,CASSLPSGRSNEQFF,TGTGCCAGCAGCTTACCTAGCGGGAGGAGCAATGAGCAGTTCTTC
TRBJ2-3,TRBV9,NA,NA,CASSAREGRTDTQYF,TGTGCCAGCAGCGCCCGAGAGGGAAGGACAGATACGCAGTATTTT
TRBJ2-6,TRBV27,NA,NA,CASKKASTSGANVLTF,TGTGCCAGCAAGAAGGCCTCCACCTCTGGGGCCAACGTCCTGACTTTC
TRBJ1-5,TRBV6-6,NA,NA,CASSYPRGQPQHF,TGTGCCAGCAGTTACCCGCGGGGGCAGCCCCAGCATTTT
TRBJ1-3,TRBV28,NA,NA,CASRRSGIIGPGNTIYF,TGTGCCAGCAGACGAAGCGGGATTATCGGCCCTGGAAACACCATATATTTT
TRBJ1-1,TRBV7-3,NA,NA,CASSLRREAEAFF,TGTGCCAGCAGCTTAAGGAGGGAAGCTGAAGCTTTCTTT
TRBJ2-7,TRBV6-5,TRBD2,NA,CASSRQGTSGYEQYF,TGTGCCAGCAGCAGACAGGGGACTAGCGGTTACGAGCAGTACTTC
TRBJ2-1,TRBV6-5,NA,NA,CASSYSYSGVGNEQFF,TGTGCCAGCAGTTACTCGTATTCGGGAGTTGGGAATGAGCAGTTCTTC
TRBJ2-1,TRBV19,TRBD2,NA,CASSASGRALYNEQFF,TGTGCCAGTAGTGCTAGCGGGAGGGCCCTTTACAATGAGCAGTTCTTC
TRBJ1-5,TRBV9,NA,NA,CASSVGENQPQHF,TGTGCCAGCAGCGTAGGAGAGAATCAGCCCCAGCATTTT
TRBJ2-7,TRBV18,NA,NA,CASSPLGSYEQYF,TGTGCCAGCTCACCACTAGGGTCTTACGAGCAGTACTTC
TRBJ2-2,TRBV7-9,NA,NA,CASSFSSLGVRGELFF,TGTGCCAGCAGCTTCTCCTCTCTCGGGGTTCGCGGGGAGCTGTTTTTT
TRBJ2-5,TRBV10-2,NA,NA,CASAAGGIQETQYF,TGCGCCAGCGCTGCGGGCGGGATTCAAGAGACCCAGTACTTC